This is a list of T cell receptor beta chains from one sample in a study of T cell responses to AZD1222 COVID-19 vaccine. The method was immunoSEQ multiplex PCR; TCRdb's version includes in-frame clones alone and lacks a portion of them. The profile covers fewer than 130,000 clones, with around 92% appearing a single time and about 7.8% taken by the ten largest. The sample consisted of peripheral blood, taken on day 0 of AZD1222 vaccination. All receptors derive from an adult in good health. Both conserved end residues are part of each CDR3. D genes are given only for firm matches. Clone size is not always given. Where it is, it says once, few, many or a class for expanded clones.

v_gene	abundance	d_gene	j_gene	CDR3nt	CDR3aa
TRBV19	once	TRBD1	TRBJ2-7	TGTGCCAGTAGTACCCGGACAGGGGGCACAGGGCAGTACTTC	CASSTRTGGTGQYF
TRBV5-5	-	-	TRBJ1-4	TGTGCCAGCAGCTTGTCGTTCTGGGATGAAAAACTGTTTTTT	CASSLSFWDEKLFF
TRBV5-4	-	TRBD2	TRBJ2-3	TGTGCCAGCAGTTGGACTAGCGGGGGGACTTTCACAGATACGCAGTATTTT	CASSWTSGGTFTDTQYF
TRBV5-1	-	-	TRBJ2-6	TGCGCCAGCACTCCGCTGAGACTCTCTGGGGCCAACGTCCTGACTTTC	CASTPLRLSGANVLTF
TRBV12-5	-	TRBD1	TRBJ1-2	TGTGCTAGTGGTCCGGGACAGGAGACTAACTATGGCTACACCTTC	CASGPGQETNYGYTF
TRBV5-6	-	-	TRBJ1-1	TGTGCCAGCAGCCCGGGGGTAGGGACGATTGAAGCTTTCTTT	CASSPGVGTIEAFF
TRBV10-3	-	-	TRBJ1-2	TGTGCCATCAGTGGCGGGGGTTGGGACTATGGCTACACCTTC	CAISGGGWDYGYTF
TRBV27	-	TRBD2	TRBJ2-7	TGTGCCAGCTCCGGGACTAGCGGCTCCGAGCAGTACTTC	CASSGTSGSEQYF
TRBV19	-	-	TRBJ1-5	TGTGCCAGTAGTATAGAGAAGGGAGCGGGAGTTCAGCCCCAGCATTTT	CASSIEKGAGVQPQHF
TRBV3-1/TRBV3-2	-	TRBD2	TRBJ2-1	TGTGCCAGCAGCCAAGAGTCAGCGGGGGGCTATGAGCAGTTCTTC	CASSQESAGGYEQFF
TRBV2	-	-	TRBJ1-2	TGTGCCAGCAGTGAAACAGGGAACTATGGCTACACCTTC	CASSETGNYGYTF
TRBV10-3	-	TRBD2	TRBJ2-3	TGTGCCATCAGCCACGACCGACTAGCGGGGGGGCCAGATACGCAGTATTTT	CAISHDRLAGGPDTQYF
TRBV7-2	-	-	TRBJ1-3	TGTGCCAGCAGCTTAGCGTTAGCCGGCTCTGGAAACACCATATATTTT	CASSLALAGSGNTIYF
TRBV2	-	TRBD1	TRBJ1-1	TGTGCCAGCAGTGTCCCGGCAGGGGGAACTGAAGCTTTCTTT	CASSVPAGGTEAFF
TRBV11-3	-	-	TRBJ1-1	TGTGCCAGCAGCTTAGGAGCGGGCACTGAAGCTTTCTTT	CASSLGAGTEAFF
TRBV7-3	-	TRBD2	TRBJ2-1	TGTGCCAGCAGCCCTCAAGCGGGGGGGCCAGGAAGTGGGAATGAGCAGTTCTTC	CASSPQAGGPGSGNEQFF
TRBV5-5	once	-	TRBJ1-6	TGTGCCAGCAGCTTGGCCCCGTTTACCTATAATTCACCCCTCCACTTT	CASSLAPFTYNSPLHF
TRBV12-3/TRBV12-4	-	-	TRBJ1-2	TGTGCCAGCAGTACAAGCTATGGCTACACCTTC	CASSTSYGYTF
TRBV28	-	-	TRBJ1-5	TGTGCCAGCAGCCCCGGGGGAGGGAGCAATCAGCCCCAGCATTTT	CASSPGGGSNQPQHF
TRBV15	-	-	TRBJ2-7	TGTGCCACCAGCAGCCGGGAAAGGGGGTCCTACGAGCAGTACTTC	CATSSRERGSYEQYF